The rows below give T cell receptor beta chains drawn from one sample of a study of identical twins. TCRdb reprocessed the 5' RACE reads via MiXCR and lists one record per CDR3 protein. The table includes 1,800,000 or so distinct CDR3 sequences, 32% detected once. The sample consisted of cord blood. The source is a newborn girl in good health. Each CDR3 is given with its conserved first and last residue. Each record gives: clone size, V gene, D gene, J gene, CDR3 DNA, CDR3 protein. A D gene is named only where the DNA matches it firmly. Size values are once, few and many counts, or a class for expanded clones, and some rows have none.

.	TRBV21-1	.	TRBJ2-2	TGTGCCAGCAGCAAAACCCACCGCAAAGTCGGGGAGCTGTTTTTT	CASSKTHRKVGELFF
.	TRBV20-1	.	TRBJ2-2	TGCAGTGCTAGAGGCGGCCTAGCAGGGAACACCGGGGAGCTGTTTTTT	CSARGGLAGNTGELFF
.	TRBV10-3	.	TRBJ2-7	TGTGCCATCAGTGACAGGGCAGGCTACGAGCAGTACTTC	CAISDRAGYEQYF
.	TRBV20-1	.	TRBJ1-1	TGCAGCTTCGGGGGGTCTGAAGCTTTCTTT	CSFGGSEAFF
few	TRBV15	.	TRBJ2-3	TGTGCCACCAGCAGAGATCCCCAAACAGGTGCAGATACGCAGTATTTT	CATSRDPQTGADTQYF
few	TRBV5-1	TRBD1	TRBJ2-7	TGCGCCAGCAGTCCGGGCCGGGACAGGGTCTCCTACGAGCAGTACTTC	CASSPGRDRVSYEQYF
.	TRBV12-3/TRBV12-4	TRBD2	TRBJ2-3	TGTGCCAGCAGAGTAGCGGGGATCGCAGATACGCAGTATTTT	CASRVAGIADTQYF
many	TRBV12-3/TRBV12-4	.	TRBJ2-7	TGTGCCAGCAGTTTATTGGGGTCCTTCGGGGAGCAGTACTTC	CASSLLGSFGEQYF
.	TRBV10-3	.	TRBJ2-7	TGTGCCATCAGTTCCGGGGGTGTCTCCGAGCAGTACTTC	CAISSGGVSEQYF
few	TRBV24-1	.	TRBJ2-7	TGTGCCACCACTCCGGCAGCTGCCGGTCACTACGAGCAGTACTTC	CATTPAAAGHYEQYF
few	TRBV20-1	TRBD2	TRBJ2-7	TGCAGTGCCCCACGTGGTAGCGGGCAATTCTACGAGCAGTACTTC	CSAPRGSGQFYEQYF
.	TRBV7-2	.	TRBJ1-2	TGTGCCAGCAGCTTAGTGCAGAGGACTAACTATGGCTACACCTTC	CASSLVQRTNYGYTF
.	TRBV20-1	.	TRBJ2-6	TGCAGTGCTAGGGGCAGGGCCTCACCGACTGGGGCCAACGTCCTGACTTTC	CSARGRASPTGANVLTF
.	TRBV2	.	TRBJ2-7	TGTGCCAGCAGTGTCGGAGGGTGGGCCTACGAGCAGTACTTC	CASSVGGWAYEQYF
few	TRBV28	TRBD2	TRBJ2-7	TGTGCCAGCAGTTCCCCGTCAGCGGGAGGGAGCTCCTACGAGCAGTACTTC	CASSSPSAGGSSYEQYF
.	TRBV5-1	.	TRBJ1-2	TGCGCCAACAGCTTGGAGCAGGAGGGTGGCTACACCTTC	CANSLEQEGGYTF
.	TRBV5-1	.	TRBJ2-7	TGCGCCAGCAGCTTGGGTTCCGGAGGAGGTGACGAGCAGTACTTC	CASSLGSGGGDEQYF
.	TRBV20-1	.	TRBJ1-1	TGCAGTGCTAGAGAACAGATACCGGGTTCCATATTCTTGGACACTGAAGCTTTCTTT	CSAREQIPGSIFLDTEAFF
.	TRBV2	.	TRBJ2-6	TGTGCCAACCACCAGTTCTTTGGGGCCAACGTCCTGACTTTC	CANHQFFGANVLTF
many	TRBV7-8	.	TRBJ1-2	TGTGCCAGCAGCTTGGCAGCAAGAGGAGGCTACACCTTC	CASSLAARGGYTF
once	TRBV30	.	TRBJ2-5	TGTGCCTGGAGTGTTTTGGGGATGCAGTACTTC	CAWSVLGMQYF
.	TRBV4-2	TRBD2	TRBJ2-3	TGTGCCAGCAGCCAGCTAGCGGGCGGCCCTAGCACAGATACGCAGTATTTT	CASSQLAGGPSTDTQYF
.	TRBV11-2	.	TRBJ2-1	TGTGCCAGCAGCTTAGTGGAGCGGATCAACAATGAGCAGTTCTTC	CASSLVERINNEQFF
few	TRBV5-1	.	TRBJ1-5	TGCGCCAGCAGCTTGGAGGCTCCATTTCCTCCCCAGCATTTT	CASSLEAPFPPQHF
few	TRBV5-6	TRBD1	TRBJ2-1	TGTGCCAGCAGCTTGACAGGGGAGGAGCAGTTCTTC	CASSLTGEEQFF
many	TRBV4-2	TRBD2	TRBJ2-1	TGTGCCAGCAGCCGACTAGCGAGCTCCTACAATGAGCAGTTCTTC	CASSRLASSYNEQFF
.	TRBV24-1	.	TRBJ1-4	TGTGCCGCTTCAAAGGGAGGATCAACTAATGAAAAACTGTTTTTT	CAASKGGSTNEKLFF
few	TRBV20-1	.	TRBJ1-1	TGCAGTGCCCAAGGGGGAACTGAAACTGAAGCTTTCTTT	CSAQGGTETEAFF
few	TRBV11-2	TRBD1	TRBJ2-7	TGTGCCAGCAGCTTAGAGGCTGGGACAGGGTCCTACGAGCAGTACTTC	CASSLEAGTGSYEQYF
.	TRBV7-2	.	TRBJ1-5	TGTGCCAGCAGCTTAACCTTTGGGCAGGTGGTTCAGCCCCAGCATTTT	CASSLTFGQVVQPQHF
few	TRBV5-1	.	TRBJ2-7	TGCGCCAGCAGCTGGAGTGGGTACTACGAGCAGTACTTC	CASSWSGYYEQYF
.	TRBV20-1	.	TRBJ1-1	TGCAGTTCAAGACAGGAGGGCATATCGAACACTGAAGCTTTCTTT	CSSRQEGISNTEAFF
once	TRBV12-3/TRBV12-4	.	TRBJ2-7	TGTGCCAGCGGTCGCCCAAGGGCTTACGAGCAGTACTTC	CASGRPRAYEQYF
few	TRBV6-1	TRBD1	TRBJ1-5	TGTGCCAGCAGTGACGACAGGGGCCCAGGGCAGCCCCAGCATTTT	CASSDDRGPGQPQHF